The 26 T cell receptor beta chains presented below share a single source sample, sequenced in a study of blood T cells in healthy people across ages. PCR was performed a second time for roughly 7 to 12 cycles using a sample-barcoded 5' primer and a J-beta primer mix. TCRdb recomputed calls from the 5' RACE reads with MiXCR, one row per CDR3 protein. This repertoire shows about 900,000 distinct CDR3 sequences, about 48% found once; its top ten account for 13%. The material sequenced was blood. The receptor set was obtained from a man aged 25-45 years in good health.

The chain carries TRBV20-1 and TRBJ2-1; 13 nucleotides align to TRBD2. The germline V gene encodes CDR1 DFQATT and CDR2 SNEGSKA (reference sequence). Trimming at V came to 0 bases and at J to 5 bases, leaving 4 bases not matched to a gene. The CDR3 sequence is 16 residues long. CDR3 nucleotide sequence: TGCAGTGCTAGAGACCTACTAGCGGGGGGGAACAATGAGCAGTTCTTC. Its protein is CSARDLLAGGNNEQFF.

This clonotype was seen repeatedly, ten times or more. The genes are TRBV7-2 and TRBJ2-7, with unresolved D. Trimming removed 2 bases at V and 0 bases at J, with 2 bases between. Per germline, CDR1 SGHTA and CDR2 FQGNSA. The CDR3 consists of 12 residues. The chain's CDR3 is CASSLTSYEQYF. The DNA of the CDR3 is TGTGCCAGCAGCTTAACCTCCTACGAGCAGTACTTC. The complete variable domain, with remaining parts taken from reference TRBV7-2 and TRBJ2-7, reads GAGVSQSPSNKVTEKGKDVELRCDPISGHTALYWYRQSLGQGLEFLIYFQGNSAPDKSGLPSDRFSAERTGGSVSTLTIQRTQQEDSAVYLCASSLTSYEQYFGPGTRLTVT.

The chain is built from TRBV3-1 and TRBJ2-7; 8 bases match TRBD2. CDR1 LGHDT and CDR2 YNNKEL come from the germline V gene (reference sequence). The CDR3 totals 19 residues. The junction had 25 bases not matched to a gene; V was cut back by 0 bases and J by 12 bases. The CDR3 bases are TGTGCCAGCAGCCAAGATAAATTAGAGGTAGCGGGGCTATTTGAGACCCGGTACTTC. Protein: CASSQDKLEVAGLFETRYF.

CDR3 nucleotides: TGTGCCAGCAGCTTTCCAGGACAGGGAATCTTTGGCTACACCTTC. Translating gives CASSFPGQGIFGYTF. The chain links TRBV7-8 to TRBJ1-2; 8 bases are a match to TRBD1. The CDR3 is made up of 15 amino acids. The V gene end was trimmed by 3 bases and the J gene end by 7 bases; junction bases not matched to a gene: 10. CDR1 and CDR2 from the germline V gene are SGHVS and FQNEAQ.

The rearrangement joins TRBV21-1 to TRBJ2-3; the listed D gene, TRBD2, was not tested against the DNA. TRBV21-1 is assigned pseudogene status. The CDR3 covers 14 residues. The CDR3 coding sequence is TGTGCCAGCAGGAGCGGGGTTAGCACAGATACGCAGTATTTT. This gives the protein CASRSGVSTDTQYF.

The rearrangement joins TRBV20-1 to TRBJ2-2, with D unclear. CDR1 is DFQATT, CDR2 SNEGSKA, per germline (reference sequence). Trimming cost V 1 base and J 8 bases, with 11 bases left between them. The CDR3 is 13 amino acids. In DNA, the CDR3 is TGCAGTGCTAGAGGCCCCCGGCCAGGGGAGCTGTTTTTT. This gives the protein CSARGPRPGELFF.

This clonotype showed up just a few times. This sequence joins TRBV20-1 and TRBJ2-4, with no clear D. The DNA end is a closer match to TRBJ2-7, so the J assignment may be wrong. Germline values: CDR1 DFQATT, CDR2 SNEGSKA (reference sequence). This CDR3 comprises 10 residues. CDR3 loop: CSARGHEQYF. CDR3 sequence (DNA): TGCAGTGCTAGAGGGCACGAGCAGTACTTC.

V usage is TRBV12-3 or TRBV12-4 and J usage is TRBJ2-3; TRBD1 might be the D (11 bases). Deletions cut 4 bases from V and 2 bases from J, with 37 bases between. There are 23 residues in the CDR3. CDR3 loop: CASSSSGTGGFKRGGLTTDTQYF. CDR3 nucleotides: TGTGCCAGCAGTTCCTCCGGGACAGGGGGTTTCAAGCGGGGGGGACTTACCACAGATACGCAGTATTTT.

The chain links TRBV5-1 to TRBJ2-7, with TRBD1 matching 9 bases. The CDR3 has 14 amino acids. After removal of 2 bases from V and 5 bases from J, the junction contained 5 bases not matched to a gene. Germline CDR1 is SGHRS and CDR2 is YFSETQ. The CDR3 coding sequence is TGCGCCAGCAGCTTCGGGACAGGGTCAGACGAGCAGTACTTC. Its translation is CASSFGTGSDEQYF.

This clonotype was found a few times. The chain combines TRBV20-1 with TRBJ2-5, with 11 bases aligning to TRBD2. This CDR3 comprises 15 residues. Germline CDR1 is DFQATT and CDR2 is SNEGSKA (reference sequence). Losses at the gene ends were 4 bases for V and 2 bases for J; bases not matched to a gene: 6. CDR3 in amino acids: CSAIGLAGKQETQYF. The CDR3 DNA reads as TGCAGTGCTATAGGACTAGCGGGTAAACAAGAGACCCAGTACTTC.

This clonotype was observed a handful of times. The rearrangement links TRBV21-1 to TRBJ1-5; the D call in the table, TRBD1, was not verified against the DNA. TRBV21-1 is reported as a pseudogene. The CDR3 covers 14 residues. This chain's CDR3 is CASSKYPRGKPQHF. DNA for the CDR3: TGTGCCAGCAGCAAATACCCGAGGGGTAAGCCCCAGCATTTT.

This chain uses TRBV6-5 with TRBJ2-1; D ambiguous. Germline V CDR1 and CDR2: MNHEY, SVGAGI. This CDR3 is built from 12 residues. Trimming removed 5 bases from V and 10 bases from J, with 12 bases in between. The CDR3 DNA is TGTGCCAGCAGTACCTCAGCGAACGAGCAGTTCTTC. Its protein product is CASSTSANEQFF.

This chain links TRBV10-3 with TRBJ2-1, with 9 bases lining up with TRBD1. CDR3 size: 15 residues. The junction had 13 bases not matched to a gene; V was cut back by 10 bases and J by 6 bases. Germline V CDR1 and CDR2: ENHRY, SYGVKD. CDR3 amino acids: CATNLPGQGINEQFF. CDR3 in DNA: TGTGCCACCAACCTCCCCGGACAGGGGATCAATGAGCAGTTCTTC.

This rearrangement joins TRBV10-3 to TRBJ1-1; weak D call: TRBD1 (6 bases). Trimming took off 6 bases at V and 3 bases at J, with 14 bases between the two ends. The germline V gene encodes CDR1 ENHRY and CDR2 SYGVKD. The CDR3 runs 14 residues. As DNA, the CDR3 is TGTGCCATCAGCCAACAGGGTCCGGACACTGAAGCTTTCTTT. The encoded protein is CAISQQGPDTEAFF.

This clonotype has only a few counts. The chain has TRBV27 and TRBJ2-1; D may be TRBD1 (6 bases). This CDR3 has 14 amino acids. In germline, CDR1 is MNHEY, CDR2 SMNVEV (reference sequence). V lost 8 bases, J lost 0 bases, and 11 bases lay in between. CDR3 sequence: CASSDRSSYNEQFF. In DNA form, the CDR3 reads TGTGCCAGCTCAGACAGGAGCTCCTACAATGAGCAGTTCTTC.

The CDR3 sequence: CASRGHSSYEQYF. For the CDR3, the DNA is TGTGCCAGCAGGGGCCATTCCTCTTACGAGCAGTACTTC. This chain joins TRBV12-3 or TRBV12-4 and TRBJ2-7; no firm D call. The CDR3 totals 13 residues. Trimming took 6 bases from V and 4 from J, leaving 13 bases between them.

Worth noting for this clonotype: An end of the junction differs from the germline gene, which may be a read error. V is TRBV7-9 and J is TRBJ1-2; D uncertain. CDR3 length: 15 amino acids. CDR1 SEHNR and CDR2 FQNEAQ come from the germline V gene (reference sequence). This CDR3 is CASSFQTAGFYGYTF. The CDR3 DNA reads TGTGCCAGCAGCTTTCAGACGGCGGGTTTCTATGGCTACACTTTC.

CDR3 region: CASSPPRYQGKDTQYF. Written as DNA, the CDR3 is TGTGCCAGCAGCCCACCACGGTACCAGGGGAAAGATACGCAGTATTTT. The chain combines TRBV2 with TRBJ2-3, with D possibly being TRBD1 (6 bases). Looked up from germline, CDR1 is SNHLY and CDR2 is FYNNEI. The V end lost 6 bases, the J end lost 5 bases, and 21 bases lay between the germline ends. There are 16 residues in the CDR3.

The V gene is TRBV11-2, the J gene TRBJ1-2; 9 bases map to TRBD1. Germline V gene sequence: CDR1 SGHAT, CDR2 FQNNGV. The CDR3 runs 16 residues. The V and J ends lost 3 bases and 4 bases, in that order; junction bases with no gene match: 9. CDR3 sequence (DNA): TGTGCCAGCAGCTTTATTAGGGAGGGACAGGGCTATGGCTACACCTTC. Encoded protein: CASSFIREGQGYGYTF.

CDR3 nucleotide sequence: TGTGCCAGCAGCTTAGTCCCGGGGGGGCAGGGTGAGCAGTTCTTC. Its translation: CASSLVPGGQGEQFF. The chain is built from TRBV7-2 and TRBJ2-1; TRBD2 agrees at 8 bases. V was clipped by 1 base and J by 9 bases; unmatched bases: 8. The CDR3 length is 15 residues. The germline V gene encodes CDR1 SGHTA and CDR2 FQGNSA.

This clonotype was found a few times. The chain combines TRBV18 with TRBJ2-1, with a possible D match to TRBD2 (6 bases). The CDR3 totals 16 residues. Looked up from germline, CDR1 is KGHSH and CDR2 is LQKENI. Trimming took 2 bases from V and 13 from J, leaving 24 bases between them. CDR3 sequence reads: CASSPIKVVRSGDQFF. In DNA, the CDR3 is TGTGCCAGCTCACCAATTAAGGTAGTGCGGTCGGGGGATCAGTTCTTC.

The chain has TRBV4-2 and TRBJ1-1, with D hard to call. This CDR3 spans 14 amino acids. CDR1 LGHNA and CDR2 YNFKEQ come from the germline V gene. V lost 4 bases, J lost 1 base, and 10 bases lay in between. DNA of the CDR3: TGTGCCAGCAGCCCCAATCAGGAGAACACTGAAGCTTTCTTT. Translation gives CASSPNQENTEAFF.

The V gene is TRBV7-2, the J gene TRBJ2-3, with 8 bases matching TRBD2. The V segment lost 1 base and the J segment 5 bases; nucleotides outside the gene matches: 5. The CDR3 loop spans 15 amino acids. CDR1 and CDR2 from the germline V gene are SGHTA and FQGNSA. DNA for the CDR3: TGTGCCAGCAGCTTAGGTCCAGCGGGGGTAGATACGCAGTATTTT. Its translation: CASSLGPAGVDTQYF.

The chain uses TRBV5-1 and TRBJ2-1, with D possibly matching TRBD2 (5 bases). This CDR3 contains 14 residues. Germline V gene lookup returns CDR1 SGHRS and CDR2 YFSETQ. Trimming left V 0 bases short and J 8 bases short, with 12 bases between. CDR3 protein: CASSLESRGYEQFF. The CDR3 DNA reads TGCGCCAGCAGCTTGGAGTCCAGAGGGTATGAGCAGTTCTTC.

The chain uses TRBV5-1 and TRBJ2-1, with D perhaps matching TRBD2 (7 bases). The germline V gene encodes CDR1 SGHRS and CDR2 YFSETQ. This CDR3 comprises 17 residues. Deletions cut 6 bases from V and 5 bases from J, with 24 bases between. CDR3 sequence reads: CASTGTRGIGLDNEQFF. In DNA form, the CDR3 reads TGCGCCAGCACTGGGACCAGGGGAATAGGACTAGACAATGAGCAGTTCTTC. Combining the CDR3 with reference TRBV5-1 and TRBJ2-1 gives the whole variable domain KAGVTQTPRYLIKTRGQQVTLSCSPISGHRSVSWYQQTPGQGLQFLFEYFSETQRNKGNFPGRFSGRQFSNSRSEMNVSTLELGDSALYLCASTGTRGIGLDNEQFFGPGTRLTVL.

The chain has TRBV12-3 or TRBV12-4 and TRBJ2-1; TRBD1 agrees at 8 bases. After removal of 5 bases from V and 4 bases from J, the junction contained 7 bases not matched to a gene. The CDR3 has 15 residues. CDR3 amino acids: CASSPWTGNYNEQFF. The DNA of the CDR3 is TGTGCCAGCAGTCCCTGGACAGGGAATTACAATGAGCAGTTCTTC.